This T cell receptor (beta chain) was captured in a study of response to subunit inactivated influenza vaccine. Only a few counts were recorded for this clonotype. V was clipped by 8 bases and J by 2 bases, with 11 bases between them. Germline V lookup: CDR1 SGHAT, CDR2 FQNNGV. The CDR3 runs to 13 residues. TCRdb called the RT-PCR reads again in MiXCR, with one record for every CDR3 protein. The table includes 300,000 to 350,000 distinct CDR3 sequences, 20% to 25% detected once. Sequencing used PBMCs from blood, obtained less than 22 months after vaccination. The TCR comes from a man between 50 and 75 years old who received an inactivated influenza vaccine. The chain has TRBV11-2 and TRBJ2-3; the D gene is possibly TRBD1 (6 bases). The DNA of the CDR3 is TGTGCCAGCCTCCAGGGGACCACAGATACGCAGTATTTT. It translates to CASLQGTTDTQYF. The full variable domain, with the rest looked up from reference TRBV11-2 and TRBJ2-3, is EAGVAQSPRYKIIEKRQSVAFWCNPISGHATLYWYQQILGQGPKLLIQFQNNGVVDDSQLPKDRFSAERLKGVDSTLKIQPAKLEDSAVYLCASLQGTTDTQYFGPGTRLTVL.